This T cell receptor (beta chain) originates from a study of CD8+ T cells in alopecia areata. Whole-study context: It was oral tofacitinib, at 5 to 10 mg twice daily, that treated patients received.

The treatment was: oral pan-JAK inhibitor, 5-10 mg twice daily. This clone was detected only once. What it recognizes is unknown. General study findings and limits: Lesional tissue from the scalp (especially in alopecia totalis/universalis) showed higher clonality than normal scalp. Among the top 100, expanded CD8+ clones, as well as scalp clonality, were significantly decreased by tofacitinib.

Sequencing templates came from extracted RNA that was reverse transcribed into cDNA. Some clones are missing from TCRdb's copy, which holds only in-frame ones; the method was immunoSEQ multiplex PCR. The sample lists some 220,000 clones, under 75% seen once, with 1.6% in the top ten. The ends lost 9 bases at V and 7 bases at J; junction bases unmatched: 8. The CDR3 loop spans 12 amino acids. Germline lookup yields CDR1 SNHLY and CDR2 FYNNEI. This sequence originates from a human donor with alopecia areata. The sequenced sample was CD4+ T cells sorted from blood, obtained at week 4, from a patient treated with tofacitinib. The rearrangement links TRBV2 to TRBJ2-5, with TRBD2 matching over 7 bases. CDR3 amino acids: CASPSGGGTQYF. The CDR3 DNA is TGTGCCAGTCCATCCGGCGGGGGGACCCAGTACTTC.